The 31 T cell receptor beta chains below were found in one sample sequenced in a study of T cell responses to AZD1222 COVID-19 vaccine. Assay: immunoSEQ multiplex PCR; the TCRdb copy retains only in-frame clones and omits some. The data contain about 100,000 clones, roughly 91% of them singletons. Sequencing was performed on peripheral blood, taken on day 0 of AZD1222 vaccination. The source of these receptors is an adult in good health.

This chain connects TRBV7-6 to TRBJ2-1; D assignment may be TRBD1 or TRBD2 (5 bases each). The CDR3 spans 14 residues. Germline CDR1 is SGHVS and CDR2 is FNYEAQ. With 5 bases removed from V and 7 bases from J, the gap between germline ends came to 15 bases. The CDR3 DNA follows: TGTGCCAGCAGCCCGACCGGGGACGGGAATGAGCAGTTCTTC. It codes for CASSPTGDGNEQFF.

The chain employs TRBV18 and TRBJ2-7; 8 positions agree with TRBD1. Unmatched junction bases numbered 8, after V lost 3 bases and J lost 4 bases. This CDR3 region has 15 residues. CDR1 is KGHSH, CDR2 LQKENI, per germline. The CDR3 DNA reads as TGTGCCAGCTCACCCTCAGGACAGGGAGATTACGAGCAGTACTTC. Translation: CASSPSGQGDYEQYF.

The chain couples TRBV29-1 to TRBJ1-1; 9 nucleotides agree with TRBD1. There are 11 residues in the CDR3. After removal of 7 bases from V and 6 bases from J, the junction contained 3 bases not matched to a gene. CDR1 is SQVTM and CDR2 is ANQGSEA in the germline V gene. CDR3: CSADRGAEAFF. The CDR3 bases are TGCAGCGCCGACAGGGGGGCTGAAGCTTTCTTT.

The rearrangement links TRBV18 to TRBJ2-1; 7 nucleotides line up with TRBD2. The CDR3 is made up of 16 amino acids. V was pared by 0 bases and J by 0 bases, with 2 bases of the junction left unmatched. Germline-derived CDR1 and CDR2 are KGHSH and LQKENI. The chain's CDR3 is CASSPPAGDSYNEQFF. Here the CDR3 DNA reads TGTGCCAGCTCACCACCGGCGGGGGACTCCTACAATGAGCAGTTCTTC.

This CDR3 is CASIHGQNTEAFF. As DNA, the CDR3 is TGTGCCAGCATCCACGGGCAGAACACTGAAGCTTTCTTT. V and J are TRBV2 and TRBJ1-1, with D unclear. V was trimmed by 7 bases and J by 1 base, leaving 10 bases between them. Germline V gene sequence: CDR1 SNHLY, CDR2 FYNNEI. The CDR3 sequence is 13 residues long.

V and J are TRBV19 and TRBJ2-1, with D possibly matching TRBD2 (5 bases). The germline CDR1 and CDR2 sequences are LNHDA and SQIVND (reference sequence). V gave up 5 bases and J gave up 7 bases, with 30 bases separating them. The CDR3 totals 19 residues. CDR3 sequence (DNA): TGTGCCAGTAGTCGGCGGAGGTCCCAAGGGAGTAGGTTCATGAATGAGCAGTTCTTC. Amino acid sequence: CASSRRRSQGSRFMNEQFF. Full variable domain (remainder filled in from reference TRBV19 and TRBJ2-1): DGGITQSPKYLFRKEGQNVTLSCEQNLNHDAMYWYRQDPGQGLRLIYYSQIVNDFQKGDIAEGYSVSREKKESFPLTVTSAQKNPTAFYLCASSRRRSQGSRFMNEQFFGPGTRLTVL.

The chain links TRBV4-1 to TRBJ2-5; 12 bases align to TRBD2. V dropped 4 bases and J dropped 3; count of bases not matched to a gene: 9. Per germline, CDR1 MGHRA and CDR2 YSYEKL. The CDR3 loop spans 17 amino acids. This CDR3 reads CASSLFLRLAGEETQYF. The DNA for the CDR3 is TGCGCCAGCAGCCTCTTCCTTAGACTAGCGGGAGAAGAGACCCAGTACTTC.

This clone was counted once. The chain joins TRBV2 to TRBJ1-3, with D perhaps matching TRBD1 (6 bases). Per the germline V gene, CDR1 is SNHLY and CDR2 is FYNNEI. Deletions cut 4 bases from V and 2 bases from J, with 15 bases between. The CDR3 totals 16 residues. CDR3 nucleotide sequence: TGTGCCAGCAGTGGTGGTTTGGGGGACACTGGAAACACCATATATTTT. This gives the protein CASSGGLGDTGNTIYF.

The rearrangement links TRBV5-1 to TRBJ2-3; possibly TRBD2 for D (6 bases). Germline values: CDR1 SGHRS, CDR2 YFSETQ. CDR3 length: 15 residues. Trimming took off 6 bases at V and 0 bases at J, with 14 bases between the two ends. CDR3 DNA sequence: TGCGCCAGCATACACGGGACTTCTAGCACAGATACGCAGTATTTT. As protein: CASIHGTSSTDTQYF. Supplemented by reference TRBV5-1 and TRBJ2-3, the full variable domain reads KAGVTQTPRYLIKTRGQQVTLSCSPISGHRSVSWYQQTPGQGLQFLFEYFSETQRNKGNFPGRFSGRQFSNSRSEMNVSTLELGDSALYLCASIHGTSSTDTQYFGPGTRLTVL.

This clone was detected only once. This sequence joins TRBV20-1 and TRBJ1-2; unclear D gene. There are 11 residues in the CDR3. Trimming shortened V by 5 bases and J by 3 bases, and 7 bases separated the two germline ends. Germline V gives CDR1 DFQATT, CDR2 SNEGSKA (reference sequence). CDR3 sequence (DNA): TGCAGTGCTGGTGACGACTATGGCTACACCTTC. Its translation: CSAGDDYGYTF.

V and J are TRBV10-3 and TRBJ2-2; TRBD2 might be the D (6 bases). CDR3 length: 16 amino acids. V was shortened by 0 bases and J by 0 bases, with 8 bases between the two germline ends. The germline CDR1 and CDR2 sequences are ENHRY and SYGVKD. This CDR3 is CAISESLAANTGELFF. CDR3 bases: TGTGCCATCAGTGAGTCGTTAGCGGCGAACACCGGGGAGCTGTTTTTT.

The V gene is TRBV3-1 (or the pseudogene TRBV3-2), the J gene TRBJ1-5; D perhaps matches TRBD1 (5 bases). CDR1 LGHDT and CDR2 YNNKEL come from the germline V gene (reference sequence). This CDR3 is built from 15 residues. V lost 1 base and J 7 bases, leaving 14 bases between the germline ends. The CDR3 reads CASSQAIGGDQPQHF. In DNA form, the CDR3 reads TGTGCCAGCAGCCAAGCCATCGGGGGGGACCAGCCCCAGCATTTT.

J is TRBJ1-2 and V is TRBV28, with D uncertain. Deletions cut 2 bases from V and 8 bases from J, with 9 bases between. Germline values: CDR1 MDHEN, CDR2 SYDVKM. The CDR3 has 12 amino acids. DNA for the CDR3: TGTGCCAGCAGTTTAAACGGCCGGGGCTACACCTTC. This codes for CASSLNGRGYTF.

The V gene is TRBV6-2 or TRBV6-3, the J gene TRBJ2-7; the match to TRBD2 covers 7 bases. The CDR3 consists of 16 residues. V lost 4 bases to trimming and J lost 0 bases; unmatched junction nucleotides: 9. Germline V gene lookup returns CDR1 MNHEY and CDR2 SVGEGT. The CDR3 DNA is TGTGCCAGCAGTTCCGCGCTAGCGGACCTCTCCTACGAGCAGTACTTC. Amino acid sequence: CASSSALADLSYEQYF.

The V gene is TRBV7-2, the J gene TRBJ2-5, with 10 bases matching TRBD2. The V gene's germline CDR1 is SGHTA and CDR2 FQGNSA. With V trimmed by 4 bases and J by 5 bases, 4 bases remained unmatched. The CDR3 contains 14 residues. The DNA for the CDR3 is TGTGCCAGCAGCTCCCAGCGGGAGGGGGAGACCCAGTACTTC. This translates into CASSSQREGETQYF.

The chain has TRBV5-5 and TRBJ2-7; D remains unclear. The CDR3 totals 15 residues. Germline CDR1 SGHKS, CDR2 YYEKEE (reference sequence). With 0 bases removed from V and 2 bases from J, the gap between germline ends came to 12 bases. The CDR3 DNA sequence: TGTGCCAGCAGCTTGGAGGAATCCCCTACCTACGAGCAGTACTTC. This encodes CASSLEESPTYEQYF.

This clone was recorded only once. At the DNA level, this CDR3 is encoded by other sequences in the same sample as well. V usage is TRBV5-1 and J usage is TRBJ2-5, with D possibly being TRBD1 (5 bases). CDR1 SGHRS and CDR2 YFSETQ come from the germline V gene. The CDR3 consists of 14 residues. Trimming shortened V by 0 bases and J by 2 bases, and 8 bases separated the two germline ends. For the CDR3, the DNA is TGCGCCAGCAGCTTGGGGGCAGGGCAAGAGACCCAGTACTTC. Translated: CASSLGAGQETQYF.

CDR3 loop: CASSPRANEQFF. In nucleotides, the CDR3 is TGTGCCAGTAGTCCTAGGGCCAATGAGCAGTTCTTC. The chain combines TRBV19 with TRBJ2-1; no definite D call. Germline CDR1 is LNHDA and CDR2 is SQIVND (reference sequence). The V and J ends lost 5 bases and 6 bases respectively, with 8 bases between them. The CDR3 has 12 amino acids.

The rearrangement uses TRBV9 and TRBJ2-5; 8 bases are shared with TRBD1. The CDR3 totals 15 residues. Germline V lookup: CDR1 SGDLS, CDR2 YYNGEE. Trimming removed 2 bases from V and 5 bases from J; junction bases left unmatched: 8. Here the CDR3 reads CASSVTTGAAETQYF. CDR3 DNA sequence: TGTGCCAGCAGCGTTACGACAGGGGCCGCGGAGACCCAGTACTTC.

The V gene is TRBV9, the J gene TRBJ1-1; weak D call: TRBD1 (6 bases). V dropped 0 bases and J dropped 0 bases, with 18 bases sitting between them. There are 18 residues in the CDR3. Germline V gene lookup returns CDR1 SGDLS and CDR2 YYNGEE. CDR3 nucleotides: TGTGCCAGCAGCGTAGGTGGGGGACAAGGGCGAATGAACACTGAAGCTTTCTTT. Translated: CASSVGGGQGRMNTEAFF.

J is TRBJ2-7 and V is TRBV3-1 (or the pseudogene TRBV3-2); 10 nucleotides agree with TRBD2. Looked up from germline, CDR1 is LGHDT and CDR2 is YNNKEL (reference sequence). The CDR3 length is 15 residues. The ends lost 8 bases at V and 5 bases at J; junction bases unmatched: 12. Here the CDR3 reads CASGWGVAGGHEQYF. CDR3 sequence (DNA): TGTGCCAGCGGCTGGGGGGTAGCGGGAGGTCACGAGCAGTACTTC.

This clone appeared a single time. This chain uses TRBV5-6 with TRBJ1-2; tentative D call: TRBD1 (6 bases). Trimming left V 1 base short and J 6 bases short, with 13 bases between. Germline V lookup: CDR1 SGHDT, CDR2 YYEEEE. CDR3 length: 14 residues. The CDR3 region is CASSLLPGEHGYTF. DNA for the CDR3: TGTGCCAGCAGCTTGCTCCCAGGGGAGCATGGCTACACCTTC.

The V call is TRBV7-9, the J call TRBJ2-3; D is perhaps TRBD2 (6 bases). Trimming removed 0 bases from V and 5 bases from J, with 18 bases in between. This CDR3 comprises 17 residues. The germline V gene encodes CDR1 SEHNR and CDR2 FQNEAQ (reference sequence). Written as DNA, the CDR3 is TGTGCCAGCAGCTTAGCCCCCGGGACGCAGCGGGTAGATACGCAGTATTTT. It translates to CASSLAPGTQRVDTQYF.

The chain recombines TRBV19 with TRBJ1-2; 7 positions agree with TRBD1. V shed 3 bases and J 2 bases; nucleotides not matched to a gene: 18. Germline values: CDR1 LNHDA, CDR2 SQIVND (reference sequence). The CDR3 is made up of 19 amino acids. DNA for the CDR3: TGTGCCAGTAGTATCTGGGGAACGGGGACAGCCGACAACAACTATGGCTACACCTTC. Protein: CASSIWGTGTADNNYGYTF.

This chain's CDR3 is CASSERAGQNQPQHF. The CDR3 nucleotides read TGTGCCAGCAGTGAAAGGGCAGGGCAGAATCAGCCCCAGCATTTT. The chain couples TRBV6-1 to TRBJ1-5, with D possibly TRBD1 on 5 matching bases. CDR1 and CDR2 (germline): MNHNS, SASEGT. Trimming left V 2 bases short and J 4 bases short, with 12 bases between. There are 15 residues in the CDR3.

This chain uses TRBV10-3 with TRBJ1-3; tentatively, D is TRBD1 (6 bases). Germline CDR1 reads ENHRY; CDR2 reads SYGVKD. Between the trimmed V and J ends, which lost 7 bases and 2 bases, there was a span of 12 bases. CDR3 size: 14 residues. CDR3 in DNA: TGTGCCATCACCCCGGGGACAACTGGAAACACCATATATTTT. The encoded protein is CAITPGTTGNTIYF.

This chain uses TRBV7-8 with TRBJ2-5; no definite D call. The CDR3 contains 14 residues. Trimming stripped 7 bases from V and 2 bases from J, with 14 bases between. CDR1 and CDR2 (germline): SGHVS, FQNEAQ. CDR3 nucleotide sequence: TGTGCCAGCACCAAAGGACGCAAACAAGAGACCCAGTACTTC. The encoded protein is CASTKGRKQETQYF.

The J gene is TRBJ2-7, the V gene TRBV27; maybe TRBD2 (5 bases). V shed 8 bases and J shed 5 bases, with 19 bases lying between them. Germline V lookup: CDR1 MNHEY, CDR2 SMNVEV (reference sequence). The CDR3 consists of 14 residues. CDR3 in DNA: TGTGCCAGCTACTCCTTTGGAGCGGTGAACGAGCAGTACTTC. Amino acid sequence: CASYSFGAVNEQYF.

The rearrangement links TRBV7-6 to TRBJ1-1, with 12 bases matching TRBD1. This CDR3 comprises 16 residues. V lost 3 bases to trimming and J lost 4 bases; unmatched junction nucleotides: 6. Looked up from germline, CDR1 is SGHVS and CDR2 is FNYEAQ. The CDR3 bases are TGTGCCAGCAGCTTGGGACAGGGGGCTAGTAGCACTGAAGCTTTCTTT. Its protein product is CASSLGQGASSTEAFF.

The chain couples TRBV7-3 to TRBJ2-1, with D possibly being TRBD2 (6 bases). Per the germline V gene, CDR1 is SGHTA and CDR2 is FQGTGA. There are 17 residues in the CDR3. The germline V and J ends were trimmed by 1 base and 0 bases, with 13 bases remaining between them. The CDR3 is CASSLSGTANSYNEQFF. The CDR3 DNA reads TGTGCCAGCAGCTTAAGCGGGACGGCGAACTCCTACAATGAGCAGTTCTTC.

The V call is TRBV3-1 (or the pseudogene TRBV3-2), the J call TRBJ2-1; no clear D. This CDR3 has 13 residues. Per germline, CDR1 LGHDT and CDR2 YNNKEL (reference sequence). Trimming left V 0 bases short and J 9 bases short, with 9 bases between. The CDR3: CASSQDTWGEQFF. CDR3 coding DNA: TGTGCCAGCAGCCAAGATACGTGGGGTGAGCAGTTCTTC.